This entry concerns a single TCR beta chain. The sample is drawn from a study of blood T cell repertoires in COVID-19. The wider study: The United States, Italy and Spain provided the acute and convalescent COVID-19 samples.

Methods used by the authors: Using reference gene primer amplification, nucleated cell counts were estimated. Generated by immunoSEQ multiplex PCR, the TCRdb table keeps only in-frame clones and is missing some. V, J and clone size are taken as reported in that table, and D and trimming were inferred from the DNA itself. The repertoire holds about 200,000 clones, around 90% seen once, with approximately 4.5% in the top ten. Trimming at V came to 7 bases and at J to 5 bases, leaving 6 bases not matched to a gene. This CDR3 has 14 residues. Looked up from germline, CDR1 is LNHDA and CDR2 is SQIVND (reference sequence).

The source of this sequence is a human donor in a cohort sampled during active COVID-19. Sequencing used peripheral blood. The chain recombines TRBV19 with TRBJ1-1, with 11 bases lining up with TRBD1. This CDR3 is CASTDRGRRTEAFF. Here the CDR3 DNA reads TGTGCCAGTACGGACAGGGGGCGCAGAACTGAAGCTTTCTTT.